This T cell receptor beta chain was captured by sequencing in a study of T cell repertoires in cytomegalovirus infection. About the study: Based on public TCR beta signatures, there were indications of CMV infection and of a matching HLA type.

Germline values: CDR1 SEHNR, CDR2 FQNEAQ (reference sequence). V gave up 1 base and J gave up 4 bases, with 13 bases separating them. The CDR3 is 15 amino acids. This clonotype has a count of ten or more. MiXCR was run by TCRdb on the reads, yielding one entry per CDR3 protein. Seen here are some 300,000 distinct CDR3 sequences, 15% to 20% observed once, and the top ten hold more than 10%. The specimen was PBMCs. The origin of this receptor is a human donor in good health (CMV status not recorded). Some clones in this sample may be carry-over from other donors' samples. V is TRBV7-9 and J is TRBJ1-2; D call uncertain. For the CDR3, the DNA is TGTGCCAGCAGCTTAGGAAGTATAGCTTCCTATGGCTACACCTTC. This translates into CASSLGSIASYGYTF.